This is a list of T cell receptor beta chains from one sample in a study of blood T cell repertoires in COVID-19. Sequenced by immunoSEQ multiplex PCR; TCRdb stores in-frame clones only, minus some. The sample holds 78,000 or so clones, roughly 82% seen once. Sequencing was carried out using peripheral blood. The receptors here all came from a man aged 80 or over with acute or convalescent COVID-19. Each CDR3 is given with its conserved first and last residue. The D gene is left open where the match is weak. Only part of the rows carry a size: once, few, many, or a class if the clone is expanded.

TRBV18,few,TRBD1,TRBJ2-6,TGTGCCAGCTCACCGGGACAGGCCTTCTCTGGGGCCAACGTCCTGACTTTC,CASSPGQAFSGANVLTF
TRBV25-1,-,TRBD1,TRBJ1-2,TGTGCCAGCAGTGCCCGGGACAGAGTGGGTGGCTACACCTTC,CASSARDRVGGYTF
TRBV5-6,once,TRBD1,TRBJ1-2,TGTGCCAGCAGCGCGAGGACAGGGTCCTATGGCTACACCTTC,CASSARTGSYGYTF
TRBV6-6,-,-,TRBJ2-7,TGTGCCAGCAGGCGGCTAAGCGGCTCCTACGAGCAGTACTTC,CASRRLSGSYEQYF
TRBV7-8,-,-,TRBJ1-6,TGTGCCAGCAGCTTAGGGACATCTTCTAATTCACCCCTCCACTTT,CASSLGTSSNSPLHF
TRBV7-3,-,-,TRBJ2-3,TGTGCCAGCAGCTTAGGACTGCACCCAGATACGCAGTATTTT,CASSLGLHPDTQYF
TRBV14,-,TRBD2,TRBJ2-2,TGTGCCAGCAGCCAACGTGGACTAGTGAACACCGGGGAGCTGTTTTTT,CASSQRGLVNTGELFF
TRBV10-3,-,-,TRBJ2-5,TGTGCCATCATGGGTCAGGGACAAGAGACCCAGTACTTC,CAIMGQGQETQYF
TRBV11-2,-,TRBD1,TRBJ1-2,TGTGCCAGCAGCCCCACGGGACAGGGCTATGGCTACACCTTC,CASSPTGQGYGYTF
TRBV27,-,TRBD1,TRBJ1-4,TGTGCCAGCAGTTCGATGACAGGGGGGAATGAAAAACTGTTTTTT,CASSSMTGGNEKLFF
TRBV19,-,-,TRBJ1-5,TGTGCCAGTAGTATCAATCAGGGTGTACAGCCCCAGCATTTT,CASSINQGVQPQHF
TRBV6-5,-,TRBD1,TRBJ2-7,TGTGCCAGCAGCGTACAGGGGGGAACCTCCTACGAGCAGTACTTC,CASSVQGGTSYEQYF
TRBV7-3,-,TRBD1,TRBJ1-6,TGTGCCAGCAGCGCCGGGACAGGGGTTCGTTCACCCCTCCACTTT,CASSAGTGVRSPLHF
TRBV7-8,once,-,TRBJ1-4,TGTGCCAGCAGCTCCACATCCTCTAATGAAAAACTGTTTTTT,CASSSTSSNEKLFF
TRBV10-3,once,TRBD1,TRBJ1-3,TGTGCCATCAGTGAGGACAGGGCGAGCTCTGGAAACACCATATATTTT,CAISEDRASSGNTIYF
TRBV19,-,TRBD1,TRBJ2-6,TGTGCCAGTAGTTTGGGACAGGCAATTCCGGACTCTGGGGCCAACGTCCTGACTTTC,CASSLGQAIPDSGANVLTF
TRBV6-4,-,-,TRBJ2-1,TGTGCCAGCAGTGATAGGCAGGGAGGCGACAATGAGCAGTTCTTC,CASSDRQGGDNEQFF
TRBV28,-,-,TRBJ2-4,TGTGCCAGCAGTGCGGCGAGGGCCAAAAACATTCAGTACTTC,CASSAARAKNIQYF
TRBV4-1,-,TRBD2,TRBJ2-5,TGCGCCAGCAGCCAAGGGAAACTAGCGGGTTATCCGGAGGAGACCCAGTACTTC,CASSQGKLAGYPEETQYF
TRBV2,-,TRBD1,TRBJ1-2,TGTGCCAGCAGAGGGACAGGGATCAGTGGCTACACCTTC,CASRGTGISGYTF
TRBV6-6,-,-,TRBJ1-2,TGTGCCAGCGCCCAACAGGGCCGGGGCTACACCTTC,CASAQQGRGYTF
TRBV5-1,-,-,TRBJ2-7,TGCGCCAGCAGCTTGATCTCGACAGGAACTTACGAGCAGTACTTC,CASSLISTGTYEQYF
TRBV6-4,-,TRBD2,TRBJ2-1,TGTGCCAGCAGTAATGCGGGGGGTAAGCAGTTCTTC,CASSNAGGKQFF
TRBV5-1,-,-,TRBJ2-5,TGCGCCAGCAGCTTGACAGGGAAAGAGACCCAGTACTTC,CASSLTGKETQYF
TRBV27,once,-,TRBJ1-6,TGTGCCAGCAGAAGAAACCGGGAGGGCTCTTCACCCCTCCACTTT,CASRRNREGSSPLHF
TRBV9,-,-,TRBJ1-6,TGTGCCAGCAGCGTAACGGGAGGAAATTCACCCCTCCACTTT,CASSVTGGNSPLHF
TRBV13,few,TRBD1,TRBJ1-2,TGTGCCAGCAGCTTACAGGGGGGTGGCTACACCTTC,CASSLQGGGYTF
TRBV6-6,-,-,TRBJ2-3,TGTGCCAGCAGCCCTCGCACAGATACGCAGTATTTT,CASSPRTDTQYF
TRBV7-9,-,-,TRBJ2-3,TGTGCCAGCAGCTCAACAGGATATACGCAGTATTTT,CASSSTGYTQYF
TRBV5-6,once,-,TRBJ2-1,TGTGCCAGCAGCTTGGGCAGGGAATTGAGTGAGCAGTTCTTC,CASSLGRELSEQFF